This T cell receptor beta chain was sequenced during a study of blood T cell repertoires in COVID-19. Study-level background: COVID-19 samples, acute and convalescent, were from the United States, Italy and Spain. Sources were T cells, B-cell-depleted T cells, or PBMCs; the material itself was cDNA or gDNA.

Original analysis: Estimated nucleated cell counts came from reference gene primer amplification. TCRdb's copy holds only in-frame clones and misses some; the assay was immunoSEQ multiplex PCR. That table is the source of V, J and clone size, and D and trimming were worked out from the DNA. The sample holds more than 80,000 clones; 84% are singletons and the top ten take 14%. The CDR3 extends over 15 amino acids. Per the germline V gene, CDR1 is LNHDA and CDR2 is SQIVND (reference sequence). V lost 3 bases to trimming and J lost 4 bases, with 12 bases between them. V and J are TRBV19 and TRBJ2-2, with D tentatively TRBD1 (5 bases). The source material was peripheral blood. The receptor was isolated from a woman aged 55-69 years with acute or convalescent COVID-19. The CDR3 nucleotides read TGTGCCAGTAGTATTAGGGCAGGGTCCACCGGGGAGCTGTTTTTT. Protein sequence: CASSIRAGSTGELFF.